Shown below are 9 T cell receptor beta chains from a single sample sequenced in a study of cytomegalovirus exposure and HLA in healthy donors. Both 60 Vbeta primers and 13 Jbeta primers went into the PCR. The assay was immunoSEQ multiplex PCR, and TCRdb's table has in-frame clones only and misses some. This sample has about 34,000 clones; approximately 87% occur once, and the top ten carry approximately 3%. The sample consisted of PBMCs. The receptors originated from a boy younger than 18 in good health and CMV-seronegative.

This chain joins TRBV7-9 and TRBJ2-5; tentatively, D is TRBD1 (5 bases). The CDR3 runs to 13 residues. Deletions cut 2 bases from V and 2 bases from J, with 6 bases between. Germline-derived CDR1 and CDR2 are SEHNR and FQNEAQ (reference sequence). For the CDR3, the DNA is TGTGCCAGCAGCTTACGACAGCAAGAGACCCAGTACTTC. Translation gives CASSLRQQETQYF.

This chain uses TRBV4-1 with TRBJ1-2, with TRBD1 identical over 10 bases. Losses at the gene ends were 3 bases for V and 7 bases for J; bases not matched to a gene: 8. There are 15 residues in the CDR3. Germline loops: CDR1 MGHRA, CDR2 YSYEKL. The CDR3 DNA reads TGCGCCAGCAGCCACCCAGGGACAGGGGAACGTGGCTACACCTTC. Translated: CASSHPGTGERGYTF.

V usage is TRBV28 and J usage is TRBJ1-2; the D is unclear. This CDR3 contains 13 residues. Germline V lookup: CDR1 MDHEN, CDR2 SYDVKM. V lost 3 bases and J 8 bases, leaving 13 bases between the germline ends. The CDR3 region is CASSFQRSEGYTF. The CDR3 bases are TGTGCCAGCAGTTTTCAGCGGAGTGAGGGCTACACCTTC.

Comments on this clone: Sequence at one end of the junction differs from germline and may be a read error. This chain links TRBV5-5 with TRBJ2-1; D might be TRBD2 (7 bases). This CDR3 contains 15 residues. Germline loops: CDR1 SGHKS, CDR2 YYEKEE (reference sequence). As DNA, the CDR3 is TGTGCCAGCGGCTTATTCGGGGGGCATACTAATGAGCAGTTCTTC. This translates into CASGLFGGHTNEQFF.

This chain connects TRBV5-6 to TRBJ2-7, with a tentative D call TRBD2 (5 bases). The CDR3 has 13 residues. Deletions cut 3 bases from V and 7 bases from J, with 14 bases between. The V gene's germline CDR1 is SGHDT and CDR2 YYEEEE. The CDR3 DNA reads as TGTGCCAGCAGCTACCTACGGGGAACTGAGCAGTACTTC. Amino acids: CASSYLRGTEQYF.

The V gene is TRBV7-2, the J gene TRBJ1-2; TRBD1 might be the D (6 bases). V lost 5 bases and J lost 4, with 20 bases in between. Germline V CDR1 and CDR2: SGHTA, FQGNSA. CDR3 length equals 16 residues. The CDR3 DNA sequence: TGTGCCAGCAGCCTAAATCAGGGGTGGGACGGCTATGGCTACACCTTC. It translates to CASSLNQGWDGYGYTF.

The chain is built from TRBV7-9 and TRBJ2-7; 7 bases are a match to TRBD1. The junction had 5 bases not matched to a gene; V was cut back by 6 bases and J by 6 bases. This CDR3 comprises 12 residues. Germline CDR1 is SEHNR and CDR2 is FQNEAQ (reference sequence). CDR3 coding DNA: TGTGCCAGCAGTTCCGACAGGGCCGAGCAGTACTTC. It encodes CASSSDRAEQYF.

V and J are TRBV11-2 and TRBJ1-2, with D perhaps TRBD1 (6 bases). V dropped 0 bases and J dropped 2 bases, with 10 bases sitting between them. The CDR3 totals 15 residues. Looked up from germline, CDR1 is SGHAT and CDR2 is FQNNGV. The CDR3 is CASSLDRDNNYGYTF. For the CDR3, the DNA is TGTGCCAGCAGCTTAGACCGGGACAACAACTATGGCTACACCTTC.

V gene TRBV19 combines with J gene TRBJ2-2; tentative D call: TRBD1 (6 bases). The CDR3 length is 16 residues. Germline CDR1 is LNHDA and CDR2 is SQIVND (reference sequence). V was shortened by 7 bases and J by 8 bases, with 23 bases between the two germline ends. CDR3 DNA: TGTGCCAGTAAAGCAAAGGGGGACCTCCAGGTGGGGGAGCTGTTTTTT. Protein sequence: CASKAKGDLQVGELFF.